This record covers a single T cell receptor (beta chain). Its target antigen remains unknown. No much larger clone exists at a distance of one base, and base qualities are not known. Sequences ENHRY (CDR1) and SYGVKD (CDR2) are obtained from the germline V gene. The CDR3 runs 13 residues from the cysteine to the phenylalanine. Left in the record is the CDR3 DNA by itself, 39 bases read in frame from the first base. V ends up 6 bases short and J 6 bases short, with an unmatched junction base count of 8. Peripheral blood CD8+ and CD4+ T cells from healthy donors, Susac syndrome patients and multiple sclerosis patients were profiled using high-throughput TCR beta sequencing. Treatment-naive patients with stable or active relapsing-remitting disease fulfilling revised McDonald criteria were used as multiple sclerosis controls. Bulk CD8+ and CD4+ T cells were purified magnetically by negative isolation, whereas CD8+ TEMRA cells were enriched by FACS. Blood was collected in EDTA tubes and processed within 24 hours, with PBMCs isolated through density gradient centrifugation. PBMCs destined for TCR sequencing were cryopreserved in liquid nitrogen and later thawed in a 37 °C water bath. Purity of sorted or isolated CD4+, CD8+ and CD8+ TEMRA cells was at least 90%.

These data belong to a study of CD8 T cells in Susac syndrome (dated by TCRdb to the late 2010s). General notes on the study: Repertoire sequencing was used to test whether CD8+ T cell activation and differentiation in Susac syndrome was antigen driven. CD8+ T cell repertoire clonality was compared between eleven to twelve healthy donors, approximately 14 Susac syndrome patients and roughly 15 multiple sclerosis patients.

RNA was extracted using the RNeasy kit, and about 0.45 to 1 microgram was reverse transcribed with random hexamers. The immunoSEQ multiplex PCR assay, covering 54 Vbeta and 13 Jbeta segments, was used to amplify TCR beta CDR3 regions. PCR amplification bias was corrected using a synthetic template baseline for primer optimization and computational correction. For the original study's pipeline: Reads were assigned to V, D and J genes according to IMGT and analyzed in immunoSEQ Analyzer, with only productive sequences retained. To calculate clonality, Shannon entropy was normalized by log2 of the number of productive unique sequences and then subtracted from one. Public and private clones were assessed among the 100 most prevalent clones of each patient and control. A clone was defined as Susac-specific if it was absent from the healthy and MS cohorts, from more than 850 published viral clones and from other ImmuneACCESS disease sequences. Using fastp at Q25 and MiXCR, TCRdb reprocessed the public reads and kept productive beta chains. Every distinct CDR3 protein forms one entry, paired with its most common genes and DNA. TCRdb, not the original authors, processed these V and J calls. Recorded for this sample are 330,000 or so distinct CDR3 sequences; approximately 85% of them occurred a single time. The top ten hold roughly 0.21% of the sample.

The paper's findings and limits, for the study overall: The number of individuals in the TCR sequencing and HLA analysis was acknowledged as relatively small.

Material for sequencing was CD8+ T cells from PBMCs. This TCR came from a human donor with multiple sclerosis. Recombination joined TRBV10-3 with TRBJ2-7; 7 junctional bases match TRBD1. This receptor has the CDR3 CAIRDLQGSEQYF. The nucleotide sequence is TGTGCCATCAGGGACTTACAGGGGAGCGAGCAGTACTTC.